Given below is one T cell receptor beta chain in context. As yet, its antigen is unknown. Each individual donor underwent a draw of ten milliliters of peripheral blood. These data are taken from a study of blood T cells in healthy people across ages. Whole-study results and caveats: Both naive CD4+ cell counts and diversity were greater in long-lived donors than in aged donors.

Through a sample-barcoded 5' primer and a J-beta primer mix, a second PCR was run for roughly 6 to 12 cycles. A 12-random-nucleotide template-switch adaptor tagged each cDNA molecule. TCRdb redid the calling of the 5' RACE reads with MiXCR, one entry per CDR3 protein. The data contain fewer than 800,000 distinct CDR3 sequences, approximately 50% of them singletons. Sequenced material: blood. The clonotype was recovered from an older woman in good health.

CDR3 amino acids: CASSIDRNTEAFF. The CDR3 DNA reads as TGTGCCAGCAGCATAGACAGGAACACTGAAGCTTTCTTT. The chain has TRBV7-2 and TRBJ1-1, with a weak D call TRBD1 (5 bases). The CDR3 is made up of 13 amino acids. CDR1 and CDR2 (germline): SGHTA, FQGNSA. V lost 5 bases to trimming and J lost 1 base, with 8 bases between them.